The text below deals with one T cell receptor (beta chain). The assay was immunoSEQ multiplex PCR, and TCRdb's table has in-frame clones only and misses some. Found here are some 110,000 clones, 70% to 85% of them singletons; the top ten hold 3.5% to 5.5%. The sample originates from a study of blood T cell repertoires in COVID-19. The V and J ends lost 5 bases and 8 bases respectively, with 18 bases between them. Germline V CDR1 and CDR2: MNHEY, SVGAGI. The CDR3 runs 15 residues. This receptor was taken from an older woman with acute or convalescent COVID-19. Sequencing was performed on peripheral blood. The chain links TRBV6-5 to TRBJ1-4, with D possibly being TRBD1 (5 bases). CDR3 bases: TGTGCCAGCAGTCTTCAACAGGTACTTGGCGAAAAACTGTTTTTT. This codes for CASSLQQVLGEKLFF.